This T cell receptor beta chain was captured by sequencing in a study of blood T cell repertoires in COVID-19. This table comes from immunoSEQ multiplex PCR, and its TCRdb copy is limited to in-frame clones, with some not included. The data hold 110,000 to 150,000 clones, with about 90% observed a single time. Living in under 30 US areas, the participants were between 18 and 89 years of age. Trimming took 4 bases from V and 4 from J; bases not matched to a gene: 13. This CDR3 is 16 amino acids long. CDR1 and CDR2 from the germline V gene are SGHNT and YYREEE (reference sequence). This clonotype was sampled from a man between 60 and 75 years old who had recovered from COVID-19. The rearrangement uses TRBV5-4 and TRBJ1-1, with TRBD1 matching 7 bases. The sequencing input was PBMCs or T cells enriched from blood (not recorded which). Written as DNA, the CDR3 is TGTGCCAGCAGCCGTCGGACAGGTTTTGAGGGCACTGAAGCTTTCTTT. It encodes CASSRRTGFEGTEAFF.